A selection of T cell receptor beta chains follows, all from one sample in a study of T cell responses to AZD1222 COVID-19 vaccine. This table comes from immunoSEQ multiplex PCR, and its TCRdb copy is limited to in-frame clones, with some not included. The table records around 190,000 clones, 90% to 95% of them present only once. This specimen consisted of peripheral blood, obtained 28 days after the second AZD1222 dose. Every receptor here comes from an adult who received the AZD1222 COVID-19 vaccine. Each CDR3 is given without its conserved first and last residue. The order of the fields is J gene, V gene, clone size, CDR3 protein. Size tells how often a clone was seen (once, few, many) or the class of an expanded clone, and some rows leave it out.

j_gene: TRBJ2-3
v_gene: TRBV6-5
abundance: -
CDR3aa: ASSPDITDTQY

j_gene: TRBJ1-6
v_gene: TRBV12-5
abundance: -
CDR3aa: ASGLGQGYSPLH

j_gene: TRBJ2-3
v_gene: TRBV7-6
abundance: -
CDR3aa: ASSPRQGRTDTQY

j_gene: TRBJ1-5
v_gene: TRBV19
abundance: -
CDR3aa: ASSRDREEPQH

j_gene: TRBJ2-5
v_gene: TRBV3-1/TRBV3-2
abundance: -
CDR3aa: ASSQDRLAAYQETQY

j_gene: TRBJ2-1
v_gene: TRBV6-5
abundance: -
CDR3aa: ASSYSSGSSNEQF

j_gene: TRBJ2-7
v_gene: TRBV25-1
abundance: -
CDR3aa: ASRKDGSYEQY

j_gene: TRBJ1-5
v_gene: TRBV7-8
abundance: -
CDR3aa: ASSLDGRVWNQPQH

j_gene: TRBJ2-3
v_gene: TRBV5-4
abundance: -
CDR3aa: ASSLDLAGVDTQY

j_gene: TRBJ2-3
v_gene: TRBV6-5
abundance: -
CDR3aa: ASRKLSANTQY

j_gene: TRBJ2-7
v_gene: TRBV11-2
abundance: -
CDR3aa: ASSTSFYEQY

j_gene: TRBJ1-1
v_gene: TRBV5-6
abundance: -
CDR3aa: ASNAKGRAF

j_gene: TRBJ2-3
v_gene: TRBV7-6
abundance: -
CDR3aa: ASSTHPAGSTDTQY

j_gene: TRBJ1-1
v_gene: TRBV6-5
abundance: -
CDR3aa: ASSGGWVTEAF

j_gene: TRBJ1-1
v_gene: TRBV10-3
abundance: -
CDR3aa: AISESPGLDTEAF

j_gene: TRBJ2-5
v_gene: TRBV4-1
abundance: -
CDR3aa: ASSRTVGETQY

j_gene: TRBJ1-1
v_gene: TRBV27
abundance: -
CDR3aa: ASSATGRGNTEAF

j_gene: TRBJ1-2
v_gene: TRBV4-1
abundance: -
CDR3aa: ASKPGTGVRGYT

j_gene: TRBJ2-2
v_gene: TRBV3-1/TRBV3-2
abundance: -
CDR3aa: ASSPNFTGELF

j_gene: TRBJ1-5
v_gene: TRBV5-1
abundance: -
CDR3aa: ASSAGTGVDQPQH

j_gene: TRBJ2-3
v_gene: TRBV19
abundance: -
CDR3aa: ASSSADTQY

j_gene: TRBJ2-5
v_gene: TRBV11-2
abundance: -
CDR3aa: ASSNDRGRETQY

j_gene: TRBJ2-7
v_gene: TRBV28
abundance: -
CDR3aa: ASRRRDGRKRYEQY

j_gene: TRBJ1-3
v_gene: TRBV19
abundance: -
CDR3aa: AAGVPSGNTIY

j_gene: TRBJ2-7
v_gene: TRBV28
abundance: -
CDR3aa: ASSFRDYYEQY

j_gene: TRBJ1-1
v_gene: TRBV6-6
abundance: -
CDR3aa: ASSYSGNRANTEAF

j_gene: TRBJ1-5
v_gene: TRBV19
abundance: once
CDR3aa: ASIGAYYGSREEDDQH

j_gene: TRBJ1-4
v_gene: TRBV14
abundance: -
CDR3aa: ASSLATGVLF

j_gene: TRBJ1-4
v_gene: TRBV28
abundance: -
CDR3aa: ASSLYGKGQGGNEKLF

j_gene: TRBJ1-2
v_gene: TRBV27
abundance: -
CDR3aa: ASSLFQEQPYGYT

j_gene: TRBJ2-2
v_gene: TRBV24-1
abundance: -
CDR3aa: ATSDFNWALGGELF

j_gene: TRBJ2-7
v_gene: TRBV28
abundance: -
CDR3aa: ASSLAGVRFGLNLLGEQY

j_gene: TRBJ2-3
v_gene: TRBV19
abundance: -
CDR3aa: ASRDYGGDTQY

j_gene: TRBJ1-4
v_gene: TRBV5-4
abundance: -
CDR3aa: ASSLDQRDEKLF

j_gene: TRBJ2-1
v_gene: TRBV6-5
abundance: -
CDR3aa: ASSYSSRSNEQF

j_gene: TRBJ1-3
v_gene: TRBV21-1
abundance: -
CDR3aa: ASSKVARGPRPPSGNTIY

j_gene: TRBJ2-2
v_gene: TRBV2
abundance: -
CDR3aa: ASSDGGSTGELF

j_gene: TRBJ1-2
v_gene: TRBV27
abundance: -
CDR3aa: ASNLAGTGKSHYGYT

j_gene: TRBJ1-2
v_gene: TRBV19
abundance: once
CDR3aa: ASSQGRDNYGYT

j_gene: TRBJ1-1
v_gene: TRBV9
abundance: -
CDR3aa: ASSAQVMNTEAF

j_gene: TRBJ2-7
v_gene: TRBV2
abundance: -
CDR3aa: ASSEGYEQY

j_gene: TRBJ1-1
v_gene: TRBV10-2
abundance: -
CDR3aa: ASTETGSHTEAF

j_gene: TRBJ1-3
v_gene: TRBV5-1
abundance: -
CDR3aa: ASQGLDGSSGNTIY

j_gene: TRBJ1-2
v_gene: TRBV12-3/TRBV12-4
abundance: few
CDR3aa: ASSPRAIYGYT

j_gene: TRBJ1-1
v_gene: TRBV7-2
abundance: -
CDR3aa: ASSLAPVSNTEAF

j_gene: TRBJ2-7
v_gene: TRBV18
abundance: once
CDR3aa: ASSPGPSYEQY

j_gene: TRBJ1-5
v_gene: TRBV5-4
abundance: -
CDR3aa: ASSDGGNQPQH

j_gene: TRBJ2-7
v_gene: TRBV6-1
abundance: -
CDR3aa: ASSEVGGESYEQY

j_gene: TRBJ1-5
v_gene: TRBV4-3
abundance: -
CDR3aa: ASSQDRNLRGPQH

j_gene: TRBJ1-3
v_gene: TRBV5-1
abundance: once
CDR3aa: ASSRQGASGNTIY

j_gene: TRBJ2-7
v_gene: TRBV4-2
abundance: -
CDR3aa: ASSQEPGQGREQY

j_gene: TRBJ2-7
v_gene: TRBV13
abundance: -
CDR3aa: ASSFVAGRYEQY